One and the same sample provided the 8 T cell receptor beta chains below, sequenced in a study of blood T cell repertoires in COVID-19. Generated by immunoSEQ multiplex PCR, the TCRdb table keeps only in-frame clones and is missing some. This sample yields about 350,000 clones, of which about 90% are seen a single time; 2.5% to 3% belongs to the top ten. Sequencing used PBMCs or T cells enriched from blood (not recorded which). The receptors shown here come from a woman aged 25 to 39 who had recovered from COVID-19.

CDR3 loop: CASSNLGGPYEQYF. CDR3 in DNA: TGTGCCAGCAGCAACCTAGGTGGCCCGTACGAGCAGTACTTC. The rearrangement joins TRBV3-1 (or the pseudogene TRBV3-2) to TRBJ2-7; D call uncertain. Per germline, CDR1 LGHDT and CDR2 YNNKEL (reference sequence). V shed 5 bases and J shed 4 bases, with 15 bases lying between them. This CDR3 is built from 14 residues.

The chain joins TRBV7-8 to TRBJ1-1, with 8 bases lining up with TRBD1. Germline V gives CDR1 SGHVS, CDR2 FQNEAQ. The CDR3 has 16 residues. Germline trimming cut 0 bases from V and 6 bases from J; bases unmatched to any gene: 9. The CDR3 sequence is CASSLARPGGFAEAFF. DNA for the CDR3: TGTGCCAGCAGCTTAGCGCGCCCAGGGGGCTTTGCTGAAGCTTTCTTT. Together with reference TRBV7-8 and TRBJ1-1, the CDR3 gives the full variable domain: GAGVSQSPRYKVAKRGQDVALRCDPISGHVSLFWYQQALGQGPEFLTYFQNEAQLDKSGLPSDRFFAERPEGSVSTLKIQRTQQEDSAVYLCASSLARPGGFAEAFFGQGTRLTVV.

The J gene is TRBJ2-5, the V gene TRBV29-1, with 12 bases that match TRBD2. CDR3 length: 13 amino acids. The germline gives CDR1 SQVTM, CDR2 ANQGSEA. Losses at the gene ends were 4 bases for V and 4 bases for J; bases not matched to a gene: 1. The CDR3 sequence: CSVGLAGAETQYF. CDR3 bases: TGCAGCGTTGGACTAGCGGGAGCAGAGACCCAGTACTTC. The full variable domain, with the rest looked up from reference TRBV29-1 and TRBJ2-5, is SAVISQKPSRDICQRGTSLTIQCQVDSQVTMMFWYRQQPGQSLTLIATANQGSEATYESGFVIDKFPISRPNLTFSTLTVSNMSPEDSSIYLCSVGLAGAETQYFGPGTRLLVL.

This clone was detected a few times. The chain is built from TRBV11-3 and TRBJ2-2, with D unclear. CDR1 is SGHNT and CDR2 is YENEEA in the germline V gene. V was shortened by 5 bases and J by 4 bases, with 14 bases between the two germline ends. The CDR3 spans 15 residues. The CDR3 loop reads CASSAAREATGELFF. CDR3 sequence (DNA): TGTGCCAGCAGCGCGGCTAGAGAGGCCACCGGGGAGCTGTTTTTT.

The chain recombines TRBV21-1 with TRBJ1-3; TRBD1 is taken as the D call from the table, unchecked against the DNA. TRBV21-1 has pseudogene status. The CDR3 runs 17 residues. The CDR3 protein is CASSKKGHPVAGNTIYF. CDR3 in DNA: TGTGCCAGCAGCAAAAAGGGGCATCCGGTCGCTGGAAACACCATATATTTT.

The genes are TRBV9 and TRBJ2-1, with 9 nucleotides matching TRBD1. There are 16 residues in the CDR3. Germline assignment: CDR1 SGDLS and CDR2 YYNGEE. J lost 6 bases, V lost 0 bases, and 7 bases had no gene match. CDR3 bases: TGTGCCAGCAGCGTAGAAAGGGACAGGGTCCGCAATGAGCAGTTCTTC. Translated: CASSVERDRVRNEQFF.

V and J are TRBV9 and TRBJ1-2; TRBD1 matches 7 bases. The germline gives CDR1 SGDLS, CDR2 YYNGEE. The V and J ends lost 0 bases and 4 bases, in that order; junction bases with no gene match: 6. This CDR3 has 15 residues. CDR3 region: CASSVGEGQPYGYTF. The CDR3 DNA follows: TGTGCCAGCAGCGTAGGAGAGGGACAGCCCTATGGCTACACCTTC.

The J gene is TRBJ2-5, the V gene TRBV28, with D perhaps matching TRBD1 (6 bases). Germline-derived CDR1 and CDR2 are MDHEN and SYDVKM. CDR3 size: 12 residues. Trimming shortened V by 6 bases and J by 7 bases, and 12 bases separated the two germline ends. The DNA of the CDR3 is TGTGCCAGCAGGGACAGTGGGGGGACCCAGTACTTC. Protein: CASRDSGGTQYF. Supplemented by reference TRBV28 and TRBJ2-5, the full variable domain reads DVKVTQSSRYLVKRTGEKVFLECVQDMDHENMFWYRQDPGLGLRLIYFSYDVKMKEKGDIPEGYSVSREKKERFSLILESASTNQTSMYLCASRDSGGTQYFGPGTRLLVL.